These 10 T cell receptor beta chains were all obtained from the same sample, sequenced in a study of T-cell reconstitution after alpha-beta-depleted transplantation in children. The TCRbeta library was prepared with unique molecular identifiers. TCRdb called the PCR reads again in MiXCR, with one record for every CDR3 protein. The sample has some 840,000 distinct CDR3 sequences, roughly 15% seen once. The sample was PBMCs, mostly from graft donor cells, taken 360 days after TCRalphabeta/CD19-depleted stem cell transplant. These receptors were collected from a male patient aged 5 to 17 who had a stem cell transplant for acute lymphoblastic leukemia, so the T cells may come from the graft donor.

The chain links TRBV2 to TRBJ2-4; 8 bases line up with TRBD1. V was clipped by 6 bases and J by 5 bases; unmatched bases: 0. CDR3 length: 12 amino acids. Germline V gene lookup returns CDR1 SNHLY and CDR2 FYNNEI. The CDR3: CASRDRENIQYF. CDR3 DNA sequence: TGTGCCAGCAGGGACAGGGAAAACATTCAGTACTTC.

The J gene is TRBJ1-1, the V gene TRBV12-5; 7 bases map to TRBD1. In germline, CDR1 is LGHNT, CDR2 FRNRAP. The CDR3 contains 16 residues. The J segment lost 4 bases and the V segment lost 2 bases, leaving 10 bases of the junction unmatched. CDR3 region: CASGLITGVDVTEAFF. CDR3 coding DNA: TGTGCTAGTGGTTTGATTACAGGGGTTGATGTCACTGAAGCTTTCTTT.

The V gene is TRBV12-3 or TRBV12-4, the J gene TRBJ1-5; 10 nucleotides line up with TRBD1. Trimming took 7 bases from V and 2 from J; bases not matched to a gene: 8. The CDR3 has 16 residues. The CDR3 is CASIRQGAKGNQPQHF. The CDR3 nucleotides read TGTGCCAGCATTAGACAGGGGGCAAAGGGCAATCAGCCCCAGCATTTT.

This clonotype has just a few counts. The chain carries TRBV27 and TRBJ1-5; D not resolved. This CDR3 has 16 residues. Germline V gene sequence: CDR1 MNHEY, CDR2 SMNVEV (reference sequence). V was clipped by 5 bases and J by 3 bases, with 17 bases between them. This CDR3 reads CASSPRPKAFNQPQHF. The CDR3, as DNA: TGTGCCAGCAGTCCCCGGCCCAAAGCATTCAATCAGCCCCAGCATTTT.

This clonotype turned up a few times. The chain couples TRBV5-1 to TRBJ1-2; D uncertain. This CDR3 comprises 14 residues. Germline CDR1 and CDR2: SGHRS and YFSETQ. The ends were cut back, 0 bases at V and 5 bases at J, with 11 bases in the middle. The CDR3 spells CASSLDSGGYGYTF. The CDR3 nucleotides are TGCGCCAGCAGCTTGGACAGCGGAGGGTATGGCTACACCTTC.

On this clonotype: This could be a read error, since a much larger clone is one nucleotide away. This chain connects TRBV18 to TRBJ2-1, with TRBD2 identical over 11 bases. The germline gives CDR1 KGHSH, CDR2 LQKENI. The CDR3 runs 14 residues. Losses at the gene ends were 7 bases for V and 8 bases for J; bases not matched to a gene: 7. The chain's CDR3 is CASFIAGGPYEQFF. The CDR3, as DNA: TGTGCCAGCTTTATAGCGGGAGGGCCCTATGAGCAGTTCTTC. Looking up the rest from reference TRBV18 and TRBJ2-1 gives the full variable domain: NAGVMQNPRHLVRRRGQEARLRCSPMKGHSHVYWYRQLPEEGLKFMVYLQKENIIDESGMPKERFSAEFPKEGPSILRIQQVVRGDSAAYFCASFIAGGPYEQFFGPGTRLTVL.

The chain combines TRBV4-2 with TRBJ2-7; D gene uncertain. The CDR3 consists of 15 residues. Trimming removed 0 bases from V and 2 bases from J, with 11 bases in between. Germline CDR1 and CDR2: LGHNA and YNFKEQ. In DNA form, the CDR3 reads TGTGCCAGCAGCCAAGAAAAGGGATGGGCCTACGAGCAGTACTTC. Protein: CASSQEKGWAYEQYF.

This clonotype was observed a few times. The chain combines TRBV7-3 with TRBJ2-5; D remains unclear. This CDR3 comprises 13 residues. The V and J ends lost 4 bases and 5 bases respectively, with 11 bases between them. CDR1 and CDR2 (germline): SGHTA, FQGTGA. The CDR3 spells CASSSRPLETQYF. CDR3 bases: TGTGCCAGCAGCTCCCGCCCCTTGGAGACCCAGTACTTC.

The chain has TRBV20-1 and TRBJ1-2; D gene ambiguous. Per germline, CDR1 DFQATT and CDR2 SNEGSKA (reference sequence). V gave up 3 bases and J gave up 3 bases, with 14 bases separating them. The CDR3 is 14 amino acids. In DNA form, the CDR3 reads TGCAGTGCTAGTGGTTACCGGAGCGACTATGGCTACACCTTC. It encodes CSASGYRSDYGYTF.

This clonotype was seen more than once but under ten times. The gene calls are TRBV5-1 and TRBJ1-4; D unclear. In germline, CDR1 is SGHRS, CDR2 YFSETQ. Trimming cost V 3 bases and J 4 bases, with 10 bases left between them. The CDR3 totals 14 residues. This CDR3 reads CASSYRPSNEKLFF. CDR3 bases: TGCGCCAGCAGCTATCGGCCGAGTAATGAAAAACTGTTTTTT.